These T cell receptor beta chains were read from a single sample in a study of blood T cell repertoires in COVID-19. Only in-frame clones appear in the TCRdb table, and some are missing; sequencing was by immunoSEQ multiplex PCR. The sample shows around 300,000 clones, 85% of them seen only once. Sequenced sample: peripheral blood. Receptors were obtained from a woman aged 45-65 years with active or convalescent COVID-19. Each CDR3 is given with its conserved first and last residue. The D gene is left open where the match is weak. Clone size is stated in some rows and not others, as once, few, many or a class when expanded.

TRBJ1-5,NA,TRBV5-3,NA,CARSRDTNQPQHF,TGTGCCAGAAGCCGTGACACAAATCAGCCCCAGCATTTT
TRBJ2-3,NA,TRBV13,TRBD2,CASSFGRASTDTQYF,TGTGCCAGCAGCTTCGGGAGGGCCTCAACAGATACGCAGTATTTT
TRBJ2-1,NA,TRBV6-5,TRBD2,CARSRQTSAYNEQFF,TGTGCCAGGTCTAGACAGACTAGCGCCTACAATGAGCAGTTCTTC
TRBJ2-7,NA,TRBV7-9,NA,CASSPRDNPYEQYF,TGTGCCAGCAGCCCTAGGGACAACCCCTACGAGCAGTACTTC
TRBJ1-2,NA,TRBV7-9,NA,CASSPQAARYGYTF,TGTGCCAGCAGCCCCCAGGCCGCGCGCTATGGCTACACCTTC
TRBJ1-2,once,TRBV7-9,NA,CASSGKPTGDYGYTF,TGTGCCAGCAGCGGAAAGCCGACAGGAGACTATGGCTACACCTTC
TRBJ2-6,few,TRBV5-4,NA,CASSSGNSGANVLTF,TGTGCCAGCAGCTCAGGGAATTCGGGGGCCAACGTCCTGACTTTC
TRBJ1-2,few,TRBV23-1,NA,CASSPNQGNYGYTF,TGCGCCAGCAGTCCCAATCAGGGGAACTATGGCTACACCTTC
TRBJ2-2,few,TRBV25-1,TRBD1,CASSVTGAGELFF,TGTGCCAGCAGTGTCACAGGGGCGGGGGAGCTGTTTTTT
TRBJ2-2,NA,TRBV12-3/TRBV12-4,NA,CASRIQYTGELFF,TGTGCCAGCAGGATACAGTACACCGGGGAGCTGTTTTTT
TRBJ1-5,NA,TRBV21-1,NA,CATMRTGGPQPQHF,TGTGCCACAATGAGGACAGGGGGACCTCAGCCCCAGCATTTT